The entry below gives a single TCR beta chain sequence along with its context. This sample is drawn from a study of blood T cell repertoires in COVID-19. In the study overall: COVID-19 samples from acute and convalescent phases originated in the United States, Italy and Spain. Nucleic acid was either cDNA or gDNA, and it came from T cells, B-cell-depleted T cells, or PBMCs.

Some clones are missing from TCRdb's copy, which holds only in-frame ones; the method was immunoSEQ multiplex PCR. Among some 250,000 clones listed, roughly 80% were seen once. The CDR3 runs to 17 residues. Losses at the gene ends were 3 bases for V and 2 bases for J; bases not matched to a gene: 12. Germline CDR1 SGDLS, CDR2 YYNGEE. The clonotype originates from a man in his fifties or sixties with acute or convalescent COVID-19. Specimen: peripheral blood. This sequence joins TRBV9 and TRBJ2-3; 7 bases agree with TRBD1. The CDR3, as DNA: TGTGCCAGCAGCGGGAGGCCAGGGGGTTCGGTCACAGATACGCAGTATTTT. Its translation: CASSGRPGGSVTDTQYF.